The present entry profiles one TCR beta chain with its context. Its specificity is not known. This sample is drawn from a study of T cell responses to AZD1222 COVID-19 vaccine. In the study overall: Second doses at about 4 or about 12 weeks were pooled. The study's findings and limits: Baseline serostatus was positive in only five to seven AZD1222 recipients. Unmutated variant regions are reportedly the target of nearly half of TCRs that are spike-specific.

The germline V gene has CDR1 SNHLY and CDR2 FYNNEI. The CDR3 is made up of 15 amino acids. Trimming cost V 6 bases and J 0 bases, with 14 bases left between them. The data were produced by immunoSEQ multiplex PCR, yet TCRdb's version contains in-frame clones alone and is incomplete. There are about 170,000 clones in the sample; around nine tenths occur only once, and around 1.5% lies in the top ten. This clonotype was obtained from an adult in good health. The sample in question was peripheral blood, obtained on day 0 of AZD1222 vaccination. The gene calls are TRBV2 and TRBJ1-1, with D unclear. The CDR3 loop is CASSPEWGVNTEAFF. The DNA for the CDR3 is TGTGCCAGCAGCCCCGAGTGGGGAGTGAACACTGAAGCTTTCTTT.